Many counts were recorded for the clone carrying this TCR beta chain. This entry is derived from a study of early T cells in non-severe SARS-CoV-2 infection. The CDR3 sequence is 15 residues long. Trimming left V 3 bases short and J 3 bases short, with 14 bases between. Germline CDR1 and CDR2: LGHNT and FRNRAP. Each CDR3 protein gets one entry after TCRdb re-called the 5' RACE reads with MiXCR. The sample holds roughly 70,000 distinct CDR3 sequences, 9.5% to 15% seen once. This sequence originates from an adult who was a healthcare worker with PCR-confirmed SARS-CoV-2 infection or an uninfected control (not recorded which). This rearrangement joins TRBV12-5 to TRBJ1-1, with D maybe TRBD1 (6 bases). Sample: whole blood. CDR3 coding DNA: TGTGCTAGTGGTTTTACCGGACAGTCGCACACTGAAGCTTTCTTT. Amino acid sequence: CASGFTGQSHTEAFF.